This T cell receptor (beta chain) is drawn from a study of response to subunit inactivated influenza vaccine. Per germline, CDR1 KGHSH and CDR2 LQKENI. This CDR3 region has 15 residues. Trimming shortened V by 5 bases and J by 1 base, and 9 bases separated the two germline ends. TCRdb processed the RT-PCR reads anew with MiXCR; each CDR3 protein has one entry. The table records around 520,000 distinct CDR3 sequences, over 25% of them present only once. The chain combines TRBV18 with TRBJ1-6; no clear D gene. This sequence was found in a man aged 50 to 59 who received an inactivated influenza vaccine. Sequencing was performed on CD4+ T cells sorted from PBMCs, taken roughly 5 days after vaccination. The CDR3 reads CASSDGRSYNSPLHF. The CDR3 nucleotides are TGTGCCAGCTCAGACGGACGATCCTATAATTCACCCCTCCACTTT.